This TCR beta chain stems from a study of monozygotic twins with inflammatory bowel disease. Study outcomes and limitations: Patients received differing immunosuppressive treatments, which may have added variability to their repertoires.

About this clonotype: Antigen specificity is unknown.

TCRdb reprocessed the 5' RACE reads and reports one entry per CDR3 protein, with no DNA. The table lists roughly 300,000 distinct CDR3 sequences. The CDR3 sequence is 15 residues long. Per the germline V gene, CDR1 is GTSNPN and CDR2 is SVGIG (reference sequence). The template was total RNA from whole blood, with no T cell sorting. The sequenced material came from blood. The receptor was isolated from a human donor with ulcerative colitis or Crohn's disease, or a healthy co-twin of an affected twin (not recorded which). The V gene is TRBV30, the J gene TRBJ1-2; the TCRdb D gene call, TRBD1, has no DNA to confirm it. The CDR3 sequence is CAWSKTGKGDYGYTF.